This T cell receptor beta chain was observed in a study of T cell responses to AZD1222 COVID-19 vaccine. Points from the study as a whole: Increases in Spike-specific TCR breadth and depth were seen after two AZD1222 doses. White British donors predominated, females outnumbered males, and clonal diversity was possibly underestimated. None of the repertoires were sampled until the peak T cell response had passed. It was only 6 or 7 AZD1222 recipients who were seropositive at baseline.

Repertoires were generated with immunoSEQ multiplex PCR, while TCRdb's copy carries only in-frame clones and drops some. The profile shows 90,000 to 150,000 clones, approximately 90% of them singletons. Trimming took 4 bases from V and 0 from J, leaving 16 bases between them. This CDR3 region has 17 residues. Germline-derived CDR1 and CDR2 are MGHRA and YSYEKL. Concerning this clone: Its antigen is not identified.

The receptor was derived from an adult who received the MenACWY meningococcal vaccine as a control. Sequenced here: peripheral blood, sampled 28 days after the second dose of the MenACWY control vaccine. This sequence joins TRBV4-1 and TRBJ1-3; perhaps TRBD1 as D (6 bases). Written as DNA, the CDR3 is TGCGCCAGCAGCCCTGGGACACTAAGGGACTCTGGAAACACCATATATTTT. It specifies CASSPGTLRDSGNTIYF.